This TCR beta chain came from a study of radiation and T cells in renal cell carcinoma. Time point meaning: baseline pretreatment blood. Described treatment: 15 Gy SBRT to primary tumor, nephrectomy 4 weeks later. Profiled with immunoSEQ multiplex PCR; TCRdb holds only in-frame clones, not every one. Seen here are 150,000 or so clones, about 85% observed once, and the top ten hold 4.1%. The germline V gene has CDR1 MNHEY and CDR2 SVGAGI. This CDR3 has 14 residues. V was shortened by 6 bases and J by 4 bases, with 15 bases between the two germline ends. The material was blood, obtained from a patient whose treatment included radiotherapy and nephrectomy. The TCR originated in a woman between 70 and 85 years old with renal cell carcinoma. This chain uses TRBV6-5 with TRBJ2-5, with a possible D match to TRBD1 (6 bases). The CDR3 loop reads CASRPPGQSETQYF. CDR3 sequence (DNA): TGTGCCAGCAGGCCTCCCGGACAGTCAGAGACCCAGTACTTC.